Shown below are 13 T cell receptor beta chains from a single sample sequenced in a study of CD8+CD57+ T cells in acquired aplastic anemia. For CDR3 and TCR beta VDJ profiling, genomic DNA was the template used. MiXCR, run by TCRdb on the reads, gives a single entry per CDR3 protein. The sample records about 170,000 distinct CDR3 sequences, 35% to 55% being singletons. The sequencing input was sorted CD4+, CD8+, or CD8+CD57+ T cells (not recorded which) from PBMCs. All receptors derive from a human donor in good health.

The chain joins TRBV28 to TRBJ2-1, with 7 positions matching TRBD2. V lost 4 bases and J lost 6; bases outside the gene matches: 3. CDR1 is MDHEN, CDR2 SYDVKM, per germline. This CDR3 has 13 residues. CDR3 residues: CASSWASGNEQFF. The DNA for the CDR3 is TGTGCCAGCAGTTGGGCTAGCGGCAATGAGCAGTTCTTC. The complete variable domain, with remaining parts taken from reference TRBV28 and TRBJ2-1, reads DVKVTQSSRYLVKRTGEKVFLECVQDMDHENMFWYRQDPGLGLRLIYFSYDVKMKEKGDIPEGYSVSREKKERFSLILESASTNQTSMYLCASSWASGNEQFFGPGTRLTVL.

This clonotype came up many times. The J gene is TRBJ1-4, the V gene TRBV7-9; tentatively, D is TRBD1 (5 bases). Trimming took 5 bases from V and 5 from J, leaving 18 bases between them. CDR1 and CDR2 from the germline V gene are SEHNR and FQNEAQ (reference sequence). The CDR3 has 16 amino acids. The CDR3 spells CASSLQWGLVNEKLFF. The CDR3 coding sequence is TGTGCCAGCAGCCTCCAGTGGGGACTGGTGAATGAAAAACTGTTTTTT.

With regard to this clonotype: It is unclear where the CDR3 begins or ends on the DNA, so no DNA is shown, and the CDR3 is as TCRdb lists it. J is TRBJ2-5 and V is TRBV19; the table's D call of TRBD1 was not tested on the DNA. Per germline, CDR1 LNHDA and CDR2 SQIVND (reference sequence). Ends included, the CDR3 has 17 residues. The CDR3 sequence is CAMYFCASWDGAYEQYF.

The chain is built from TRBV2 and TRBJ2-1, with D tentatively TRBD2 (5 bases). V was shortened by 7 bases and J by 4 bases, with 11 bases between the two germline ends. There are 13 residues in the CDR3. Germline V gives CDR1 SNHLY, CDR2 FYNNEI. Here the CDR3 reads CASTGSGYNEQFF. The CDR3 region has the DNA TGTGCCAGCACGGGCAGCGGTTACAATGAGCAGTTCTTC.

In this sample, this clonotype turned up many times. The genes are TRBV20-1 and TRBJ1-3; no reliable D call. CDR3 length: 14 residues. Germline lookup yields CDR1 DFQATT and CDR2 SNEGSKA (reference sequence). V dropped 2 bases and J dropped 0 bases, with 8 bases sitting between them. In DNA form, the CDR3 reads TGCAGTGCTAGATTACCGAGCTCTGGAAACACCATATATTTT. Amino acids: CSARLPSSGNTIYF.

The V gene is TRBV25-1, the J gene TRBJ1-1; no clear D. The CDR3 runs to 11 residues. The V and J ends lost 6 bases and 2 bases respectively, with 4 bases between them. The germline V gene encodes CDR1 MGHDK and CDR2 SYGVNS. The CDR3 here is CASRFNTEAFF. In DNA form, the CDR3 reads TGTGCCAGCAGGTTTAACACTGAAGCTTTCTTT.

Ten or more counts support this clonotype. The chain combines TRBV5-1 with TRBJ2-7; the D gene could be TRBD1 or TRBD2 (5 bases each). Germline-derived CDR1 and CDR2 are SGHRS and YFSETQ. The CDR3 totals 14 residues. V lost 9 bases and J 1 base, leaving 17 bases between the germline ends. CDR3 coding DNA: TGCGCCACCTCGTCCGGGACGCGATCCTACGAGCAGTACTTC. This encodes CATSSGTRSYEQYF.

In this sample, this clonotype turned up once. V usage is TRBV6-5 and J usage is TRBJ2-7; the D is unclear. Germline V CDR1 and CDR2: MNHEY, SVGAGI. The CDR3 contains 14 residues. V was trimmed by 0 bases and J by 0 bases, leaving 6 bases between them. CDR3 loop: CASSYSIPSYEQYF. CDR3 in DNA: TGTGCCAGCAGTTACTCGATTCCCTCCTACGAGCAGTACTTC.

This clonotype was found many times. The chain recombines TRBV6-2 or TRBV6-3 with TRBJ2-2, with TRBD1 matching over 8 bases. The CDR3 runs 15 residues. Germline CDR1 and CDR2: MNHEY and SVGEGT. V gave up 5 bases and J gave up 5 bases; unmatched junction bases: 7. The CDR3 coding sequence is TGTGCCAGCAGTACGGACAGGGTGGGGACCGGGGAGCTGTTTTTT. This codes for CASSTDRVGTGELFF.

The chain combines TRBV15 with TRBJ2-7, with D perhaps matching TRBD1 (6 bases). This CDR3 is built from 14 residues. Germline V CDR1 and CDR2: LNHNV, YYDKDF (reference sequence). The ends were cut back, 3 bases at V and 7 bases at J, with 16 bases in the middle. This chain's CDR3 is CATSSHDRLREQYF. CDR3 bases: TGTGCCACCAGCAGTCACGACAGGCTACGGGAGCAGTACTTC.

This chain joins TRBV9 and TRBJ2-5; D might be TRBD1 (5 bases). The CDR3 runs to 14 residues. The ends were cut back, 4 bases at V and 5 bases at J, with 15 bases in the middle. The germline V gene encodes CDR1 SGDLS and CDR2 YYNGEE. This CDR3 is CASSFRQGTETQYF. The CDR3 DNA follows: TGTGCCAGCAGCTTCCGCCAGGGCACGGAGACCCAGTACTTC.

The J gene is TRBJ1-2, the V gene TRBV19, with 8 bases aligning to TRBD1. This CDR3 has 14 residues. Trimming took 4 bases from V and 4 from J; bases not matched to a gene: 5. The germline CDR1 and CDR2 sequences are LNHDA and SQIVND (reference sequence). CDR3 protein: CASSTTGTGYGYTF. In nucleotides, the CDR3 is TGTGCCAGTAGTACCACAGGGACAGGCTATGGCTACACCTTC. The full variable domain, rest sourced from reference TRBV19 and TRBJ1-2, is DGGITQSPKYLFRKEGQNVTLSCEQNLNHDAMYWYRQDPGQGLRLIYYSQIVNDFQKGDIAEGYSVSREKKESFPLTVTSAQKNPTAFYLCASSTTGTGYGYTFGSGTRLTVV.

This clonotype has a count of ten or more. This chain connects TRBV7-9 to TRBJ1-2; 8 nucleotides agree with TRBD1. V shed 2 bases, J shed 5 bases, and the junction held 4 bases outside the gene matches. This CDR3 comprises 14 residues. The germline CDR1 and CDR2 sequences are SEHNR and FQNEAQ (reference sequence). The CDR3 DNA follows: TGTGCCAGCAGCTTAACGACAGGGGAATATGGCTACACCTTC. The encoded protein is CASSLTTGEYGYTF. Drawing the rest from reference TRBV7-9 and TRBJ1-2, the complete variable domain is DTGVSQNPRHKITKRGQNVTFRCDPISEHNRLYWYRQTLGQGPEFLTYFQNEAQLEKSRLLSDRFSAERPKGSFSTLEIQRTEQGDSAMYLCASSLTTGEYGYTFGSGTRLTVV.